Sequencing of this T cell receptor (beta chain) was carried out in a study of vaccination and CD4 T cells after COVID-19. Turning to the study itself: The post-vaccine samples came a median roughly 72 days after dose two (range 14 to 241).

The treatment is: roughly 10-day PBMC culture with coronavirus spike peptide pools or control peptides (ViraFEST assay). For this clonotype: What it binds is unknown.

The ends were cut back, 8 bases at V and 8 bases at J, with 18 bases in the middle. The CDR3 extends over 13 amino acids. The germline V gene encodes CDR1 SGHVS and CDR2 FQNEAQ. Sequencing of DNA taken from cultured CD4+ T cells relied on the Oncomine TCR Beta short-read assay. The genomic DNA was obtained from cultured CD4+ T cells by extraction with the QIAamp micro DNA kit. TCRdb recomputed calls from the PCR reads with MiXCR, one row per CDR3 protein. The sample records 13,000 to 15,000 distinct CDR3 sequences, around 73% being singletons. Sequencing input: CD4+ T cells from blood, cultured in vitro. The chain joins TRBV7-8 to TRBJ1-1; weak D call: TRBD1 (5 bases). The clonotype comes from a human donor who had recovered from COVID-19. The CDR3 DNA is TGTGCCAGCGGAGGTGGGGGTCAGAACGAAGCTTTCTTT. It codes for CASGGGGQNEAFF.